This T cell receptor (beta chain) was found in a study of cytomegalovirus exposure and HLA in healthy donors. In this sample, this clone turned up a few times. Its antigen is as yet unknown. Both 60 Vbeta primers and 13 Jbeta primers went into the PCR. Sequencing was performed with immunoSEQ multiplex PCR; in TCRdb, only in-frame clones are kept and a portion is missing. The data show approximately 170,000 clones, about 65% seen once. Trimming shortened V by 3 bases and J by 0 bases, and 9 bases separated the two germline ends. The germline CDR1 and CDR2 sequences are SNHLY and FYNNEI. The CDR3 consists of 15 residues. General study findings and limits: A later examination showed that TCR association rates differed by HLA locus, with DRB1 most and HLA-C fewest. Cytomegalovirus status was reportedly diagnosed by the classifier with high specificity and sensitivity.

The TCR comes from a girl aged 5-17 years in good health and CMV-seronegative. What was sequenced was PBMCs. The chain employs TRBV2 and TRBJ1-3, with D perhaps TRBD1 (5 bases). The CDR3 here is CASSEDTLSGNTIYF. DNA of the CDR3: TGTGCCAGCAGTGAGGACACTCTCTCTGGAAACACCATATATTTT.